A single sample is the source of the 21 T cell receptor beta chains below, sequenced in a study of cytomegalovirus exposure and HLA in healthy donors. Primers included in the PCR were 60 Vbeta and 13 Jbeta primers. Here immunoSEQ multiplex PCR was the method, and the copy in TCRdb shows in-frame clones only, minus some. The sample has about 110,000 clones, 76% seen once. Sequencing was performed on PBMCs. The origin of the receptors is a woman between 50 and 59 years old in good health and CMV-seropositive.

This sequence joins TRBV7-2 and TRBJ2-2, with D possibly matching TRBD2 (5 bases). The V and J ends lost 3 bases and 4 bases respectively, with 6 bases between them. The germline CDR1 and CDR2 sequences are SGHTA and FQGNSA. The CDR3 spans 13 residues. CDR3: CASSFSVTGELFF. The CDR3, as DNA: TGTGCCAGCAGCTTTAGCGTCACCGGGGAGCTGTTTTTT.

The CDR3 sequence: CASSLGDREPKEKLFF. The DNA for the CDR3 is TGCGCCAGCAGCTTGGGGGACAGGGAACCGAAAGAAAAACTGTTTTTT. The chain links TRBV5-1 to TRBJ1-4; 9 nucleotides agree with TRBD1. V lost 0 bases and J lost 8; bases outside the gene matches: 8. This CDR3 has 16 residues. Looked up from germline, CDR1 is SGHRS and CDR2 is YFSETQ.

The CDR3 nucleotides are TGTGCCAGCAGTAAAGAGAGACAGGGGGGAATTGGCTACACCTTC. It specifies CASSKERQGGIGYTF. This chain joins TRBV2 and TRBJ1-2, with 9 bases matching TRBD1. Trimming cost V 5 bases and J 7 bases; bases outside gene matches: 11. CDR3 length equals 15 residues. Germline V gives CDR1 SNHLY, CDR2 FYNNEI.

Notes on this clone: Additional DNA sequences in this sample encode the identical CDR3. The CDR3 protein is CASSLGGGADTQYF. CDR3 bases: TGTGCCAGCAGCTTGGGGGGGGGCGCAGATACGCAGTATTTT. V is TRBV5-4 and J is TRBJ2-3; possibly TRBD2 for D (7 bases). V lost 0 bases to trimming and J lost 4 bases, with 9 bases between them. Germline V gene data show CDR1 as SGHNT and CDR2 as YYREEE (reference sequence). There are 14 residues in the CDR3.

The rearrangement joins TRBV4-1 to TRBJ2-1, with D hard to call. The CDR3 runs to 16 residues. The germline gives CDR1 MGHRA, CDR2 YSYEKL. V shed 0 bases and J shed 4 bases, with 13 bases lying between them. DNA for the CDR3: TGCGCCAGCAGCCAAGATTTACTACCGCCTTACAATGAGCAGTTCTTC. Translating it yields CASSQDLLPPYNEQFF.

The rearrangement uses TRBV7-2 and TRBJ2-3, with TRBD2 matching over 12 bases. Germline assignment: CDR1 SGHTA and CDR2 FQGNSA. There are 15 residues in the CDR3. V gave up 4 bases and J gave up 4 bases; unmatched junction bases: 3. This CDR3 is CASSSTSGRADTQYF. The CDR3, as DNA: TGTGCCAGCAGCTCGACTAGCGGGAGAGCAGATACGCAGTATTTT.

This clone has a single count. The chain joins TRBV6-1 to TRBJ2-7, with 10 bases aligning to TRBD1. V dropped 5 bases and J dropped 2; count of bases not matched to a gene: 3. The CDR3 sequence is 14 residues long. Germline V lookup: CDR1 MNHNS, CDR2 SASEGT. The CDR3 is CASSTTGGPYEQYF. For the CDR3, the DNA is TGTGCCAGCAGTACGACAGGGGGCCCCTACGAGCAGTACTTC.

The rearrangement joins TRBV6-1 to TRBJ2-2, with D perhaps TRBD2 (6 bases). CDR3 size: 15 residues. Germline CDR1 reads MNHNS; CDR2 reads SASEGT. Deletions cut 7 bases from V and 13 bases from J, with 25 bases between. The CDR3 loop is CASMDYHSGVVGLFF. As DNA, the CDR3 is TGTGCCAGCATGGACTACCATTCGGGAGTAGTTGGGCTGTTTTTT.

The chain recombines TRBV5-4 with TRBJ2-7; 8 bases map to TRBD2. The CDR3 has 15 residues. J gave up 4 bases and V 0 bases, and 6 bases lay outside the gene matches. Germline lookup yields CDR1 SGHNT and CDR2 YYREEE (reference sequence). CDR3: CASSLERGGYYEQYF. The CDR3 DNA is TGTGCCAGCAGCTTGGAACGGGGGGGGTATTACGAGCAGTACTTC.

The genes are TRBV5-3 and TRBJ1-5; 10 bases are shared with TRBD1. TRBV5-3 is reported as an ORF; its role is uncertain. There are 16 residues in the CDR3. V was pared by 5 bases and J by 3 bases, with 8 bases of the junction left unmatched. CDR3 region: CARSWTGGRNNQPQHF. The DNA of the CDR3 is TGTGCCAGAAGTTGGACAGGGGGAAGAAACAATCAGCCCCAGCATTTT.

This clone has only one observation. The chain uses TRBV21-1 and TRBJ1-5; the table's D call, TRBD1, was not checked against the DNA. TRBV21-1 is marked as a pseudogene. The CDR3 runs to 16 residues. The CDR3 DNA reads TGTGCCAGCAGCAAATCTGAGACAGGGGGCAATCAGCCCCAGCATTTT. Its protein product is CASSKSETGGNQPQHF.

There are a few counts of this clone. V is TRBV5-4 and J is TRBJ2-2, with 7 bases identical to TRBD2. Trimming cost V 5 bases and J 3 bases; bases outside gene matches: 4. Per germline, CDR1 SGHNT and CDR2 YYREEE (reference sequence). The length of the CDR3 is 14 residues. The CDR3: CASSDSGYTGELFF. The CDR3 DNA sequence: TGTGCCAGCAGTGATAGCGGGTACACCGGGGAGCTGTTTTTT.

CDR3 in amino acids: CSVRQGPSYEQYF. As DNA, the CDR3 is TGCAGCGTCAGACAGGGACCTTCTTACGAGCAGTACTTC. The rearrangement joins TRBV29-1 to TRBJ2-7; 7 bases line up with TRBD1. V gave up 6 bases and J gave up 4 bases; unmatched junction bases: 9. The CDR3 is 13 amino acids. Germline CDR1 is SQVTM and CDR2 is ANQGSEA.

This chain connects TRBV7-2 to TRBJ1-3; no clear D gene. The V and J ends lost 2 bases and 4 bases respectively, with 9 bases between them. In germline, CDR1 is SGHTA, CDR2 FQGNSA. The CDR3 sequence is 14 residues long. The CDR3 spells CASSLWTGGNTIYF. CDR3 in DNA: TGTGCCAGCAGCTTATGGACGGGGGGAAACACCATATATTTT.

This chain uses TRBV5-8 with TRBJ2-3; D is uncertain. The CDR3 is 14 residues long. Per the germline V gene, CDR1 is SGHTS and CDR2 is YDEGEE. Trimming shortened V by 0 bases and J by 1 base, and 6 bases separated the two germline ends. In DNA form, the CDR3 reads TGTGCCAGCAGCTTGGATATTGGCACAGATACGCAGTATTTT. Protein: CASSLDIGTDTQYF.

The gene calls are TRBV9 and TRBJ1-1; D is perhaps TRBD1 (6 bases). V was pared by 0 bases and J by 1 base, with 10 bases between. The CDR3 consists of 15 residues. Germline V gives CDR1 SGDLS, CDR2 YYNGEE. This chain's CDR3 is CASSVDPGANTEAFF. In DNA, the CDR3 is TGTGCCAGCAGCGTAGATCCAGGGGCGAACACTGAAGCTTTCTTT. Together with reference TRBV9 and TRBJ1-1, the CDR3 gives the full variable domain: DSGVTQTPKHLITATGQRVTLRCSPRSGDLSVYWYQQSLDQGLQFLIQYYNGEERAKGNILERFSAQQFPDLHSELNLSSLELGDSALYFCASSVDPGANTEAFFGQGTRLTVV.

The V and J genes are TRBV15 and TRBJ1-3, with D maybe TRBD1 (5 bases). The germline gives CDR1 LNHNV, CDR2 YYDKDF (reference sequence). The CDR3 covers 15 residues. With 0 bases removed from V and 4 bases from J, the gap between germline ends came to 10 bases. CDR3 region: CATSRDRPGGNTIYF. For the CDR3, the DNA is TGTGCCACCAGCAGAGATCGTCCAGGGGGAAACACCATATATTTT.

J is TRBJ2-1 and V is TRBV7-2, with 9 bases identical to TRBD2. The V gene's germline CDR1 is SGHTA and CDR2 FQGNSA. The CDR3 is made up of 14 amino acids. Germline trimming cut 7 bases from V and 10 bases from J; bases unmatched to any gene: 11. CDR3 bases: TGTGCCAGCAATGAAGGCGGGGGGGCAAAAGAGCAGTTCTTC. It translates to CASNEGGGAKEQFF.

The J gene is TRBJ1-1, the V gene TRBV19; D gene ambiguous. The CDR3 extends over 15 amino acids. Germline lookup yields CDR1 LNHDA and CDR2 SQIVND (reference sequence). V was pared by 3 bases and J by 0 bases, with 11 bases between. Here the CDR3 DNA reads TGTGCCAGTAGTATGGATGAGGGAATGAACACTGAAGCTTTCTTT. Translation: CASSMDEGMNTEAFF.

The rearrangement uses TRBV4-3 and TRBJ2-5; D might be TRBD2 (6 bases). V lost 4 bases to trimming and J lost 4 bases, with 13 bases between them. Germline assignment: CDR1 LGHNA and CDR2 YSLEER. The CDR3 is 14 residues long. The CDR3 protein is CASSPTTAGETQYF. The CDR3 coding sequence is TGCGCCAGCAGCCCAACGACAGCGGGAGAGACCCAGTACTTC.

The chain combines TRBV4-3 with TRBJ2-3; 8 nucleotides line up with TRBD2. Germline V gene lookup returns CDR1 LGHNA and CDR2 YSLEER. V shed 0 bases and J 6 bases; nucleotides not matched to a gene: 8. This CDR3 contains 16 residues. CDR3 sequence (DNA): TGCGCCAGCAGCCAAGATCGGACGGGGGGGCGGGATACGCAGTATTTT. This codes for CASSQDRTGGRDTQYF.